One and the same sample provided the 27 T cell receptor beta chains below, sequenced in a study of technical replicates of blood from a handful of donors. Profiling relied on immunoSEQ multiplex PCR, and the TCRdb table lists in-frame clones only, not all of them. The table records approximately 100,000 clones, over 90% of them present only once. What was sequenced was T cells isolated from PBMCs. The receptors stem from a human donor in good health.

The CDR3 region has the DNA TGTGCCAGCAGCTTAGTTCGAGCGGGGGGACTCTACAATGAGCAGTTCTTC. It codes for CASSLVRAGGLYNEQFF. The chain uses TRBV7-8 and TRBJ2-1; 9 positions agree with TRBD2. The V gene end was trimmed by 1 base and the J gene end by 3 bases; junction bases not matched to a gene: 7. In germline, CDR1 is SGHVS, CDR2 FQNEAQ. The CDR3 consists of 17 residues.

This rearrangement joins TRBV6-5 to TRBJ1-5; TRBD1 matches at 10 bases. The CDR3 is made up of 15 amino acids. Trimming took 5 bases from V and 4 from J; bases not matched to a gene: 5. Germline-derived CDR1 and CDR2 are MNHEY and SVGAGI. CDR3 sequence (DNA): TGTGCCAGCAGTGGGACAGGGGATCTAAATCAGCCCCAGCATTTT. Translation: CASSGTGDLNQPQHF.

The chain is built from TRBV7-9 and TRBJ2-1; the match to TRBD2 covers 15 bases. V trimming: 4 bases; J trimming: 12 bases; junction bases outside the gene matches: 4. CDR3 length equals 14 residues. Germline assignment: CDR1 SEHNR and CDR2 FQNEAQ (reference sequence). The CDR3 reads CASSSGTSGRTQFF. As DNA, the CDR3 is TGTGCCAGCAGCTCCGGGACTAGCGGGAGGACGCAGTTCTTC.

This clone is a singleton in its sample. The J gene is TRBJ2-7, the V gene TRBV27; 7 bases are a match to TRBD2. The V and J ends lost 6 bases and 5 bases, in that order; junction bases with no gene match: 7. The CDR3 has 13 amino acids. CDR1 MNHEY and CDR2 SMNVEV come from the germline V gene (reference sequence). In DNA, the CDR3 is TGTGCCAGCAGGTTGGCGGGAGCTCACGAGCAGTACTTC. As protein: CASRLAGAHEQYF.

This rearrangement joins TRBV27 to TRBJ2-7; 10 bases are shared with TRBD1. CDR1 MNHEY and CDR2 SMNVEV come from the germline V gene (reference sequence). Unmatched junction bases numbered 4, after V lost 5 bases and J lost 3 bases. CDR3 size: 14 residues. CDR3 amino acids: CASSPTGGFYEQYF. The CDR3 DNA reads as TGTGCCAGCAGTCCGACAGGGGGCTTCTACGAGCAGTACTTC.

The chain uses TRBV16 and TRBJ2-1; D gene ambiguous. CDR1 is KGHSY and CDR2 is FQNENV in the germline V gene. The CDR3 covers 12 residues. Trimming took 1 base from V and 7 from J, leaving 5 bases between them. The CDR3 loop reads CASSQYSNEQFF. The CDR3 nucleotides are TGTGCCAGCAGCCAATACTCGAATGAGCAGTTCTTC. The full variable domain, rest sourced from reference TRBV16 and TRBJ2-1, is GEEVAQTPKHLVRGEGQKAKLYCAPIKGHSYVFWYQQVLKNEFKFLISFQNENVFDETGMPKERFSAKCLPNSPCSLEIQATKLEDSAVYFCASSQYSNEQFFGPGTRLTVL.

The DNA of the CDR3 is TGTGCCAGCAGTGAGCACCCCGGCAGGGGAGTAGGAGATACGCAGTATTTT. Protein sequence: CASSEHPGRGVGDTQYF. The rearrangement joins TRBV25-1 to TRBJ2-3, with D perhaps matching TRBD1 (6 bases). The V end was cut by 3 bases, the J end by 5 bases, with 21 bases between. The CDR3 extends over 17 amino acids. Germline-derived CDR1 and CDR2 are MGHDK and SYGVNS.

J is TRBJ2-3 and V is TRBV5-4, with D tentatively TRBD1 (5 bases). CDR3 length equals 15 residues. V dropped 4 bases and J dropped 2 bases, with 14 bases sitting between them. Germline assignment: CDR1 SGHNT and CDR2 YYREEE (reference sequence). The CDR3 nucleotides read TGTGCCAGCAGCGCGCCTAGGGGTCCCACAGATACGCAGTATTTT. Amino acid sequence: CASSAPRGPTDTQYF.

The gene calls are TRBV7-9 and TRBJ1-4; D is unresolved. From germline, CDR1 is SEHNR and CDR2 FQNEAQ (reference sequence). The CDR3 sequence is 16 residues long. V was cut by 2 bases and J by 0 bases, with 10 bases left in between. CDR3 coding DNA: TGTGCCAGCAGCTTAAGGCAGGTTCCAACTAATGAAAAACTGTTTTTT. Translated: CASSLRQVPTNEKLFF.

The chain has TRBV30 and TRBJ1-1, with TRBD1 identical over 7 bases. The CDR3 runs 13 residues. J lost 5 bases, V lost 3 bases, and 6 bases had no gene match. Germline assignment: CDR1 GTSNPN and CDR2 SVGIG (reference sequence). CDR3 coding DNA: TGTGCCTGGAGCCTGACAGGGTCTACTGAAGCTTTCTTT. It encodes CAWSLTGSTEAFF.

The DNA for the CDR3 is TGTGCCAGCACTAAGGGGTCCGCCGGCACAGATACGCAGTATTTT. Protein: CASTKGSAGTDTQYF. This chain links TRBV2 with TRBJ2-3; D is perhaps TRBD1 (5 bases). Germline V gives CDR1 SNHLY, CDR2 FYNNEI. The length of the CDR3 is 15 residues. The germline V and J ends were trimmed by 7 bases and 1 base, with 15 bases remaining between them.

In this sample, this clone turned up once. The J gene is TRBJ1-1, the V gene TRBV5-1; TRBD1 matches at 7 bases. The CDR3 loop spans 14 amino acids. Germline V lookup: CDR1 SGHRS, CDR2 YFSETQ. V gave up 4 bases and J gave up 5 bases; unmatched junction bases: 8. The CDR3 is CASSPGGVGTEAFF. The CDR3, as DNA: TGCGCCAGCAGCCCAGGGGGTGTGGGAACTGAAGCTTTCTTT.

The CDR3 DNA follows: TGTGCCTGGAAGGGAAGGGGACAAAAAAGCTATGGCTACACCTTC. Translation: CAWKGRGQKSYGYTF. The chain joins TRBV30 to TRBJ1-2, with D maybe TRBD1 (6 bases). V shed 4 bases and J shed 4 bases, with 19 bases lying between them. The CDR3 sequence is 15 residues long. Germline values: CDR1 GTSNPN, CDR2 SVGIG (reference sequence).

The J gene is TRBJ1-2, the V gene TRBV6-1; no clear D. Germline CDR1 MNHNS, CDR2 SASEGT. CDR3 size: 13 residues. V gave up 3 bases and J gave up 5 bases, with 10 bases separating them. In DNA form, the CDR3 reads TGTGCCAGCAGTGACAGCGTCCTTTATGGCTACACCTTC. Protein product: CASSDSVLYGYTF.

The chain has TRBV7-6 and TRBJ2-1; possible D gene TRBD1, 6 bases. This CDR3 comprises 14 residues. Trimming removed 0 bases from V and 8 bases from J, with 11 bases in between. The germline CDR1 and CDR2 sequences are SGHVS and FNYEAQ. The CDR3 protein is CASSLAGGVDEQFF. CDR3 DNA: TGTGCCAGCAGCTTAGCAGGGGGAGTGGATGAGCAGTTCTTC.

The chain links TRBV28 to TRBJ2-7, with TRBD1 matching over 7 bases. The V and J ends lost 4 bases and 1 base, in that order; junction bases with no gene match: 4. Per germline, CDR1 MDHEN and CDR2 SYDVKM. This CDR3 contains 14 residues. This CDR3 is CASSYRGVSYEQYF. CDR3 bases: TGTGCCAGCAGTTACAGGGGAGTTTCCTACGAGCAGTACTTC.

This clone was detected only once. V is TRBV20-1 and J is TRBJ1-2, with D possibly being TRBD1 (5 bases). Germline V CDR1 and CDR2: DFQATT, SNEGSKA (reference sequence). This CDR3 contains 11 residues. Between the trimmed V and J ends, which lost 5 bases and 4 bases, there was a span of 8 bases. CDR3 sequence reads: CSAQRGYGYTF. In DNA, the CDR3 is TGCAGTGCTCAAAGGGGCTATGGCTACACCTTC.

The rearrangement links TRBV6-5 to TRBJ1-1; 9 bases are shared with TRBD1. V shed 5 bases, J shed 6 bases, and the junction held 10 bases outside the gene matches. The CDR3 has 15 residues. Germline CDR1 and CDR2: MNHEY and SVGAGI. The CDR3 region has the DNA TGTGCCAGCAGTGGCACAGGGGGCTTATTAGCTGAAGCTTTCTTT. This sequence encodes CASSGTGGLLAEAFF.

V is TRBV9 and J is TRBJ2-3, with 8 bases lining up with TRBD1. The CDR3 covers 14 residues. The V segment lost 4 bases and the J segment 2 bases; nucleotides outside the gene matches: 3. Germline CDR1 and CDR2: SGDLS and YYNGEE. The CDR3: CASSPGQATDTQYF. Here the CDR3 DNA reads TGTGCCAGCAGCCCGGGACAGGCCACAGATACGCAGTATTTT.

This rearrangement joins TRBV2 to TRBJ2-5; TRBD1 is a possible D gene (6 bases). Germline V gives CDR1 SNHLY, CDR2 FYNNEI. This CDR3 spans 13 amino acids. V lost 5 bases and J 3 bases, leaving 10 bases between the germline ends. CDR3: CASSPGVEETQYF. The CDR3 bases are TGTGCCAGCAGTCCAGGGGTAGAAGAGACCCAGTACTTC. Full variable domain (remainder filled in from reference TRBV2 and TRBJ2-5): EPEVTQTPSHQVTQMGQEVILRCVPISNHLYFYWYRQILGQKVEFLVSFYNNEISEKSEIFDDQFSVERPDGSNFTLKIRSTKLEDSAMYFCASSPGVEETQYFGPGTRLLVL.

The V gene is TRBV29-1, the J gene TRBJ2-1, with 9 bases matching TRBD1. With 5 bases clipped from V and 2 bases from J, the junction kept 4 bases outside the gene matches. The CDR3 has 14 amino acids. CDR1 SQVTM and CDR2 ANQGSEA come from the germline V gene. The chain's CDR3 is CSVQRDRAYNEQFF. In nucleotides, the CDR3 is TGCAGCGTTCAACGGGACAGGGCCTACAATGAGCAGTTCTTC.

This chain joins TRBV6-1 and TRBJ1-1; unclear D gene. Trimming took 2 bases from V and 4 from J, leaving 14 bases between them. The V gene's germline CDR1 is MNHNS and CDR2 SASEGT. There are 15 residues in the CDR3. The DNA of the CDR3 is TGTGCCAGCAGTGAATTTTGGGGAGTTGGCACTGAAGCTTTCTTT. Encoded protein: CASSEFWGVGTEAFF.

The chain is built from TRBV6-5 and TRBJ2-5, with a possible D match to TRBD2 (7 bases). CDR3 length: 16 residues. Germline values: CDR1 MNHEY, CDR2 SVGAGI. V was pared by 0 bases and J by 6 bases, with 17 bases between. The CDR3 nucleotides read TGTGCCAGCAGTTACTCGTCGGGGGGCCCCCCCAAGACCCAGTACTTC. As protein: CASSYSSGGPPKTQYF.

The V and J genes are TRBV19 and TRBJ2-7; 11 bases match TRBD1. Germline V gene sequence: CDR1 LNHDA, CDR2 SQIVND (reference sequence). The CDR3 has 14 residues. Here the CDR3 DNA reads TGTGCAACTTGGGACAGGGGGAAAGGCTACGAGCAGTACTTC. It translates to CATWDRGKGYEQYF.

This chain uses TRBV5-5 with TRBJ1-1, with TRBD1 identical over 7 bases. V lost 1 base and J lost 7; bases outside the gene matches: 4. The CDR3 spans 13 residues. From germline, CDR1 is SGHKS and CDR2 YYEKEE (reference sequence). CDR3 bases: TGTGCCAGCAGCTTGCGACAGGGTCTTGAAGCTTTCTTT. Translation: CASSLRQGLEAFF.

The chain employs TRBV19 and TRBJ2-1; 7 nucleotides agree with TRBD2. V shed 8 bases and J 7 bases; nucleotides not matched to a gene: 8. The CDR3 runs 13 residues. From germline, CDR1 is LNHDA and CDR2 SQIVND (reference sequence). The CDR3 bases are TGTGCCAGTGGTGGGAGGGGCGGGAATGAGCAGTTCTTC. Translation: CASGGRGGNEQFF.

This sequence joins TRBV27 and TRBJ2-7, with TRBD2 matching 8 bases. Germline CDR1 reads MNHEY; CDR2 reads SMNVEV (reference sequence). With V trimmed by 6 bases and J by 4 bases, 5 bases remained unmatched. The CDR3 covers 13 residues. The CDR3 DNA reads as TGTGCCAGCAGGCTAGGACTAGCTTACGAGCAGTACTTC. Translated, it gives CASRLGLAYEQYF.